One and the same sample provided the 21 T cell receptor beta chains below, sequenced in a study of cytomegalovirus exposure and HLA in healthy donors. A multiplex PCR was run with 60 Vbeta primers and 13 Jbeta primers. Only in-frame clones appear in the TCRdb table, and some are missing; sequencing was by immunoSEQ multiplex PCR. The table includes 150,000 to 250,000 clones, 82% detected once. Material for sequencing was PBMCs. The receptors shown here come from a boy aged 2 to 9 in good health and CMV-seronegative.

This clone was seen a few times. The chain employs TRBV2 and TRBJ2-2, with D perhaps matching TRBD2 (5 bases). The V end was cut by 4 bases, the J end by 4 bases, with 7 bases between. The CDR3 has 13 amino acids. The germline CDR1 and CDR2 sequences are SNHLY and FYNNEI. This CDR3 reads CASSAGVTGELFF. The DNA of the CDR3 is TGTGCCAGCAGTGCCGGGGTCACCGGGGAGCTGTTTTTT.

The CDR3 coding sequence is TGTGCCAGCAGCTTCCAGGGCTCTGGGGCCAACGTCCTGACTTTC. Amino acids: CASSFQGSGANVLTF. This chain links TRBV7-2 with TRBJ2-6; the D gene is possibly TRBD1 (5 bases). Trimming shortened V by 3 bases and J by 0 bases, and 6 bases separated the two germline ends. The length of the CDR3 is 15 residues. Germline-derived CDR1 and CDR2 are SGHTA and FQGNSA.

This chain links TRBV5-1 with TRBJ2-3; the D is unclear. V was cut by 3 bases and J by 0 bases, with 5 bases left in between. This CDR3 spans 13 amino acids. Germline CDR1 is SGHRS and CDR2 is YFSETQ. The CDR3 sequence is CASSSKSTDTQYF. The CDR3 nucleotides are TGCGCCAGCAGCTCTAAGAGCACAGATACGCAGTATTTT.

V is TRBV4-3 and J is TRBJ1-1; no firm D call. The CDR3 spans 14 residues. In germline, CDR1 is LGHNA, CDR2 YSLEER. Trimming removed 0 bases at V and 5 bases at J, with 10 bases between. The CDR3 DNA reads TGCGCCAGCAGCCAAGATAATCGGTTTACTGAAGCTTTCTTT. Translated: CASSQDNRFTEAFF.

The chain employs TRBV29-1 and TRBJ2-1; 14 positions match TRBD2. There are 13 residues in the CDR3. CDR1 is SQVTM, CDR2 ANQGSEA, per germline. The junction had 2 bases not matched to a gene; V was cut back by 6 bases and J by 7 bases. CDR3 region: CSVTSGGGNEQFF. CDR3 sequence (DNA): TGCAGCGTGACTAGCGGGGGGGGGAATGAGCAGTTCTTC.

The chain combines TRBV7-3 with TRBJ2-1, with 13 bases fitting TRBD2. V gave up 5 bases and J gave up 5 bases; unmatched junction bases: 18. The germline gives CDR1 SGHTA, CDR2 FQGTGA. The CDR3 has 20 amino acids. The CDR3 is CASSRGPGLAGPTKDNEQFF. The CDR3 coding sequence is TGTGCCAGCAGCCGAGGACCGGGACTAGCGGGACCCACAAAGGACAATGAGCAGTTCTTC.

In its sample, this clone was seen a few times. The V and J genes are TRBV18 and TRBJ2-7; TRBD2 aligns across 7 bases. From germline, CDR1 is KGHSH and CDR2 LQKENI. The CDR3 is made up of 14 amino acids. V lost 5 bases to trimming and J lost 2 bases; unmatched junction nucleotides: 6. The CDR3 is CASSSERGPYEQYF. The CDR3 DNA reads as TGTGCCAGCTCATCGGAGCGGGGACCCTACGAGCAGTACTTC.

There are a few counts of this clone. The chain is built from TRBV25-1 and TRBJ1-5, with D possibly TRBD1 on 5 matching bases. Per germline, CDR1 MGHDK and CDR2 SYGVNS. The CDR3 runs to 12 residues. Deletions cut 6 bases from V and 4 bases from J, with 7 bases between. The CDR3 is CASREGNQPQHF. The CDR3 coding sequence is TGTGCCAGCAGGGAGGGGAATCAGCCCCAGCATTTT.

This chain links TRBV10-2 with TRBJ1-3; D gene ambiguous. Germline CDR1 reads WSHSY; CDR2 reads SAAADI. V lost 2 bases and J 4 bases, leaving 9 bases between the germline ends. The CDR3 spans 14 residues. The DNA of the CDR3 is TGCGCCAGCAGTGAGACGGGTCGGGGAAACACCATATATTTT. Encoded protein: CASSETGRGNTIYF.

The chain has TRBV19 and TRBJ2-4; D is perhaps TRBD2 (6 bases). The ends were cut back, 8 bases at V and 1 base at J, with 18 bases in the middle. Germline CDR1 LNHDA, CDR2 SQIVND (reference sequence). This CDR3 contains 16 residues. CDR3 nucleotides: TGTGCCAGTGGGTACCGGGCCGCGGGGGCCAAAAACATTCAGTACTTC. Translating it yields CASGYRAAGAKNIQYF. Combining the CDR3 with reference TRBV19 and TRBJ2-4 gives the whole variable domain DGGITQSPKYLFRKEGQNVTLSCEQNLNHDAMYWYRQDPGQGLRLIYYSQIVNDFQKGDIAEGYSVSREKKESFPLTVTSAQKNPTAFYLCASGYRAAGAKNIQYFGAGTRLSVL.

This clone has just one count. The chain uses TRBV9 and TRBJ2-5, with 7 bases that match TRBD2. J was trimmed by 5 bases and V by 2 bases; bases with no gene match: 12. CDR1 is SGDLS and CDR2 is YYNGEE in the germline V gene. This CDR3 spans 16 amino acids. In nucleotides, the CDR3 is TGTGCCAGCAGCGTGACACCTCTCGGGCGGGGGGAGACCCAGTACTTC. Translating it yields CASSVTPLGRGETQYF.

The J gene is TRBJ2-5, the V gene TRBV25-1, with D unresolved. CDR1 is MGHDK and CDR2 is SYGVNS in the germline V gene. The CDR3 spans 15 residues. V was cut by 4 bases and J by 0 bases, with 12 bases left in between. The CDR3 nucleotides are TGTGCCAGCAGTGTCGTCAGTTGGTACCAAGAGACCCAGTACTTC. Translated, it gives CASSVVSWYQETQYF.

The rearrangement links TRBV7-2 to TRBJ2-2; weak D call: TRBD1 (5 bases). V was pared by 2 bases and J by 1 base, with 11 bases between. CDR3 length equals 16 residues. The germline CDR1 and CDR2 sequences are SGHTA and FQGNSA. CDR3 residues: CASSLRQPLNTGELFF. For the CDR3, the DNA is TGTGCCAGCAGCTTAAGACAGCCATTGAACACCGGGGAGCTGTTTTTT.

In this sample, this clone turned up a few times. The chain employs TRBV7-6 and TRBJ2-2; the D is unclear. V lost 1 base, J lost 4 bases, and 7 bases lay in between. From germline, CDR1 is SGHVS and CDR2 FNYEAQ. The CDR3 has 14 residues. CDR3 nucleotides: TGTGCCAGCAGCTTAGTGTCTACCACCGGGGAGCTGTTTTTT. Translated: CASSLVSTTGELFF.

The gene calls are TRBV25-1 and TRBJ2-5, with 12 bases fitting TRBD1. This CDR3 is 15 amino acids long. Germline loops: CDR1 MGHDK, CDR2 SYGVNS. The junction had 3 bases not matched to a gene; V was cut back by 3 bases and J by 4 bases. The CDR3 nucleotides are TGTGCCAGCAGTGATTGGGACAGGGGGCGAGAGACCCAGTACTTC. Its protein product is CASSDWDRGRETQYF.

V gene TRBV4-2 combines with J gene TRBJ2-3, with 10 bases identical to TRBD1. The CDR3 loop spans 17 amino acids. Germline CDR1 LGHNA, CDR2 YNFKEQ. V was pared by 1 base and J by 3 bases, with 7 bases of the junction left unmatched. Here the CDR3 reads CASSQGDRDRGTDTQYF. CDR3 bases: TGTGCCAGCAGCCAAGGAGACCGGGACAGGGGTACAGATACGCAGTATTTT.

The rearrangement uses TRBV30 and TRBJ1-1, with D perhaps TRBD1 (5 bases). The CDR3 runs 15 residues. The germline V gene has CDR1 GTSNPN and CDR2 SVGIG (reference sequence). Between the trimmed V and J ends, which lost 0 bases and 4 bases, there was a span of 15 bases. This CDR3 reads CAWSVMESGGTEAFF. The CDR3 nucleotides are TGTGCCTGGAGTGTAATGGAGTCGGGGGGCACTGAAGCTTTCTTT.

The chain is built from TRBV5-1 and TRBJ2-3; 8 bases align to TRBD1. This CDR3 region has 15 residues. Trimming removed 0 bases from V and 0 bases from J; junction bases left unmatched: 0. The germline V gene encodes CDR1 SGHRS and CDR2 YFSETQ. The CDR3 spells CASSLDRGSTDTQYF. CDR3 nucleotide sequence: TGCGCCAGCAGCTTGGACAGGGGGAGCACAGATACGCAGTATTTT.

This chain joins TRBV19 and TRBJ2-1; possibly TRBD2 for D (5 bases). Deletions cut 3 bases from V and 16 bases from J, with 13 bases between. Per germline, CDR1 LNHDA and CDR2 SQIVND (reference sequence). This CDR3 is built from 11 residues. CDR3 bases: TGTGCCAGTAGTATCTGGACTGAAATATTCTTC. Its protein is CASSIWTEIFF.

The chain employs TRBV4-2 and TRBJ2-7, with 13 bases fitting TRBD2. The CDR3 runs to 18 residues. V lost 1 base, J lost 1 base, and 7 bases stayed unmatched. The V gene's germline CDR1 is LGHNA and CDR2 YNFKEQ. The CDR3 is CASSQVWSTSGGSYEQYF. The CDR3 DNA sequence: TGTGCCAGCAGCCAAGTGTGGTCGACTAGCGGGGGGTCCTACGAGCAGTACTTC.

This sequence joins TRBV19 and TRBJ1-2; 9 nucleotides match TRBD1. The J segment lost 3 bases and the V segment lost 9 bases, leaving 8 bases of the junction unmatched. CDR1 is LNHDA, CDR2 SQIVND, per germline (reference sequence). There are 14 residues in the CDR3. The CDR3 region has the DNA TGTGCCAGCACCCCCCGGGACAGGGACTATGGCTACACCTTC. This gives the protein CASTPRDRDYGYTF.